This T cell receptor (beta chain) was identified in a study of T cell changes during pregnancy in multiple sclerosis. This CDR3 contains 14 residues. CDR1 SGHKS and CDR2 YYEKEE come from the germline V gene (reference sequence). Trimming took off 1 base at V and 1 base at J, with 8 bases between the two ends. Here immunoSEQ multiplex PCR was the method, and the copy in TCRdb shows in-frame clones only, minus some. The sample lists some 54,000 clones, around 94% occurring once. The source of this sequence is a female donor with multiple sclerosis, enrolled in a pregnancy study. This rearrangement joins TRBV5-5 to TRBJ2-5; D gene uncertain. Sequenced here: CD8+ T cells from peripheral blood mononuclear cells, sampled in the third trimester of pregnancy. The CDR3 loop is CASSLWYTQETQYF. CDR3 nucleotide sequence: TGTGCCAGCAGCTTGTGGTACACCCAAGAGACCCAGTACTTC.